This TCR beta chain derives from a study of T-cell memory formation after mild COVID-19. Overall study context: Largely donor-specific TCR clusters were found.

CDR1 SEHNR and CDR2 FQNEAQ come from the germline V gene (reference sequence). Trimming left V 0 bases short and J 2 bases short, with 7 bases between. The CDR3 loop spans 14 amino acids. A note on this clonotype: Its antigen is not identified.

Study-wide results and caveats: Whether second-wave clones peaking at day 37 were SARS-CoV-2 specific went unconfirmed. Pre-infection memory already had some responding clones, implying cross-reactive memory joined. Among CD4+ contracting clones, most were CM and EM, and CD8+ ones EMRA.

TCRdb passed the 5' RACE reads through MiXCR, listing each CDR3 protein once. The table includes just under 550,000 distinct CDR3 sequences, about a fifth detected once. The clonotype originates from an adult woman who had mild COVID-19 (a few samples of this study predate the infection). Cell type and time point are not known. Material for sequencing was PBMCs or a T cell subset sorted from them (not recorded which). The chain combines TRBV7-9 with TRBJ1-2; D is unclear. CDR3 region: CASSLARYNYGYTF. In DNA form, the CDR3 reads TGTGCCAGCAGCTTAGCGCGATACAACTATGGCTACACCTTC. The whole variable domain, remainder taken from reference TRBV7-9 and TRBJ1-2, is DTGVSQNPRHKITKRGQNVTFRCDPISEHNRLYWYRQTLGQGPEFLTYFQNEAQLEKSRLLSDRFSAERPKGSFSTLEIQRTEQGDSAMYLCASSLARYNYGYTFGSGTRLTVV.